The 10 T cell receptor beta chains presented below share a single source sample, sequenced in a study of blood T cell repertoires in COVID-19. Clones were sequenced by immunoSEQ multiplex PCR, and TCRdb holds only the in-frame ones, with some missing. In the table there are around 160,000 clones, about nine tenths of which are singletons. The sequenced sample was PBMCs or T cells enriched from blood (not recorded which). The source is a woman in her forties who had been exposed to COVID-19.

The rearrangement uses TRBV6-2 or TRBV6-3 and TRBJ1-6; D remains unclear. In germline, CDR1 is MNHEY, CDR2 SVGEGT. The CDR3 extends over 18 amino acids. Trimming removed 4 bases from V and 0 bases from J, with 16 bases in between. CDR3 DNA: TGTGCCAGCAGTTCTCCCTTGTACGCGAGCTCCTATAATTCACCCCTCCACTTT. It translates to CASSSPLYASSYNSPLHF.

J is TRBJ1-1 and V is TRBV2; 8 bases are a match to TRBD1. Germline CDR1 SNHLY, CDR2 FYNNEI. This CDR3 contains 13 residues. Losses at the gene ends were 8 bases for V and 2 bases for J; bases not matched to a gene: 4. The CDR3 spells CASGGQANTEAFF. The CDR3, as DNA: TGTGCCAGCGGGGGACAGGCAAACACTGAAGCTTTCTTT. The variable domain in full, completed from reference TRBV2 and TRBJ1-1, reads EPEVTQTPSHQVTQMGQEVILRCVPISNHLYFYWYRQILGQKVEFLVSFYNNEISEKSEIFDDQFSVERPDGSNFTLKIRSTKLEDSAMYFCASGGQANTEAFFGQGTRLTVV.

The sample holds one count of this clone. The chain couples TRBV28 to TRBJ1-5; 8 bases align to TRBD1. V dropped 4 bases and J dropped 4; count of bases not matched to a gene: 0. The CDR3 is 13 residues long. Germline-derived CDR1 and CDR2 are MDHEN and SYDVKM. The CDR3 bases are TGTGCCAGCAGTTGGACAGGGAATCAGCCCCAGCATTTT. Amino acids: CASSWTGNQPQHF.

The genes are TRBV12-5 and TRBJ2-4; TRBD1 aligns across 8 bases. V trimming: 5 bases; J trimming: 3 bases; junction bases outside the gene matches: 9. CDR3 length equals 16 residues. Germline-derived CDR1 and CDR2 are LGHNT and FRNRAP. The CDR3 spells CASGRWTGTVKNIQYF. CDR3 coding DNA: TGTGCTAGTGGTAGGTGGACAGGGACAGTCAAAAACATTCAGTACTTC.

This chain joins TRBV19 and TRBJ2-1; 9 bases map to TRBD1. CDR1 is LNHDA and CDR2 is SQIVND in the germline V gene (reference sequence). V shed 2 bases, J shed 4 bases, and the junction held 6 bases outside the gene matches. The CDR3 length is 16 residues. CDR3 residues: CASSIMGTGSYNEQFF. CDR3 DNA: TGTGCCAGTAGTATAATGGGGACAGGGTCTTACAATGAGCAGTTCTTC.

This chain uses TRBV5-4 with TRBJ1-4; D remains unclear. The CDR3 runs to 14 residues. Trimming pared 3 bases from V and 0 bases from J, leaving 6 bases between. Germline V gives CDR1 SGHNT, CDR2 YYREEE (reference sequence). This CDR3 is CASSSQTTNEKLFF. In nucleotides, the CDR3 is TGTGCCAGCAGCTCGCAGACAACTAATGAAAAACTGTTTTTT.

The J gene is TRBJ1-1, the V gene TRBV28; D not certain. The V and J ends lost 8 bases and 0 bases respectively, with 16 bases between them. This CDR3 is 15 amino acids long. Germline CDR1 is MDHEN and CDR2 is SYDVKM. This CDR3 is CASPPPGIMNTEAFF. The CDR3 DNA is TGTGCCAGCCCGCCCCCGGGAATCATGAACACTGAAGCTTTCTTT.

The genes are TRBV7-3 and TRBJ1-2, with D possibly being TRBD1 (6 bases). The CDR3 extends over 14 amino acids. The germline V gene has CDR1 SGHTA and CDR2 FQGTGA. V was trimmed by 2 bases and J by 8 bases, leaving 15 bases between them. This chain's CDR3 is CASSLDMDRRGYTF. The CDR3, as DNA: TGTGCCAGCAGCTTAGATATGGACAGAAGGGGCTACACCTTC. Filled out from reference TRBV7-3 and TRBJ1-2, the complete variable domain reads GAGVSQTPSNKVTEKGKYVELRCDPISGHTALYWYRQSLGQGPEFLIYFQGTGAADDSGLPNDRFFAVRPEGSVSTLKIQRTERGDSAVYLCASSLDMDRRGYTFGSGTRLTVV.

CDR3 nucleotide sequence: TGCGCCAGCAGACTAACCTCTGGGGCCAACGTCCTGACTTTC. Protein sequence: CASRLTSGANVLTF. The V gene is TRBV5-1, the J gene TRBJ2-6; D remains ambiguous. Germline CDR1 reads SGHRS; CDR2 reads YFSETQ. The CDR3 totals 14 residues. The V and J ends lost 5 bases and 0 bases respectively, with 6 bases between them.

The chain recombines TRBV14 with TRBJ1-1; D is possibly TRBD1 (5 bases). This CDR3 comprises 13 residues. Trimming stripped 0 bases from V and 11 bases from J, with 13 bases between. The germline V gene encodes CDR1 SGHDN and CDR2 FVKESK. The DNA of the CDR3 is TGTGCCAGCAGCCAAGATTTATACACAGGTGCTTTCTTT. Amino acids: CASSQDLYTGAFF.